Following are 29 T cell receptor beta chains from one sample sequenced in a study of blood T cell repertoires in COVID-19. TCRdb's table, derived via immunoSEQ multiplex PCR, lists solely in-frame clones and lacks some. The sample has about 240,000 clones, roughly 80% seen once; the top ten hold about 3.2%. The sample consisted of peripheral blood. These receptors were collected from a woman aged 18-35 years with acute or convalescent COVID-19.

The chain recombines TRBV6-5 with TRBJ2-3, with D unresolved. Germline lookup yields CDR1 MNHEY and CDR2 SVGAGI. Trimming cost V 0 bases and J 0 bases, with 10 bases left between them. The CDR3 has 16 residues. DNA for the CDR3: TGTGCCAGCAGTTACTCGGGCCTAACGAGCACAGATACGCAGTATTTT. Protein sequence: CASSYSGLTSTDTQYF.

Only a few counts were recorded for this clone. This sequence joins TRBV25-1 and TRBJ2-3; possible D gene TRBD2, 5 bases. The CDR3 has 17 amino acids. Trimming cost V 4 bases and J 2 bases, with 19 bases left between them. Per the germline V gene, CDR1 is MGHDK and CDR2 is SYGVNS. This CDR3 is CASSARTEVQNTDTQYF. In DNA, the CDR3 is TGTGCCAGCAGTGCCCGGACTGAGGTACAAAACACAGATACGCAGTATTTT. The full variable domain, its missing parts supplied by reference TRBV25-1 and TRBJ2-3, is EADIYQTPRYLVIGTGKKITLECSQTMGHDKMYWYQQDPGMELHLIHYSYGVNSTEKGDLSSESTVSRIRTEHFPLTLESARPSHTSQYLCASSARTEVQNTDTQYFGPGTRLTVL.

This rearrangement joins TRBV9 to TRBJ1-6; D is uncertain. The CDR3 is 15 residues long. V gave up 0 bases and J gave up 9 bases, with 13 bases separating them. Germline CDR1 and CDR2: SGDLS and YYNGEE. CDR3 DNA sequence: TGTGCCAGCAGCGTAGTTGGACTCCTGGGTTCACCCCTCCACTTT. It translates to CASSVVGLLGSPLHF.

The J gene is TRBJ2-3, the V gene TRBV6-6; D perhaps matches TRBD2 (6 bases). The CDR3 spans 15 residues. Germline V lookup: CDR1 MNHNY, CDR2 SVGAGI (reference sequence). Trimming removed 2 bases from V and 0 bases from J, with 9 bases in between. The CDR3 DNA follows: TGTGCCAGCAGTTACAGGGGAGGAAGCACAGATACGCAGTATTTT. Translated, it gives CASSYRGGSTDTQYF.

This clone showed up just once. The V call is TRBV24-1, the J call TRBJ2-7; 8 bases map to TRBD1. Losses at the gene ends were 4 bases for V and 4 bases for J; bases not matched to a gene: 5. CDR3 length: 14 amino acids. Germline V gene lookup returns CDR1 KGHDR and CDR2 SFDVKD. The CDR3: CATSDKRTGYEQYF. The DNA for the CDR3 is TGTGCCACCAGTGACAAACGGACAGGGTACGAGCAGTACTTC.

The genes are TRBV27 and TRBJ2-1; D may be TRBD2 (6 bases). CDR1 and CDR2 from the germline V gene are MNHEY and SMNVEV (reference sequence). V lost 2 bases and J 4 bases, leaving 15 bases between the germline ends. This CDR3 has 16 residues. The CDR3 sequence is CASSLVAGSGYNEQFF. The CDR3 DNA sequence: TGTGCCAGCAGTTTAGTCGCGGGATCGGGGTACAATGAGCAGTTCTTC.

CDR3 sequence: CASSLGGGPQETQYF. The CDR3 region has the DNA TGTGCCAGCAGTTTAGGGGGCGGGCCCCAAGAGACCCAGTACTTC. This chain joins TRBV28 and TRBJ2-5, with D perhaps TRBD1 (6 bases). Germline CDR1 is MDHEN and CDR2 is SYDVKM. V was cut by 2 bases and J by 1 base, with 11 bases left in between. This CDR3 is 15 amino acids long.

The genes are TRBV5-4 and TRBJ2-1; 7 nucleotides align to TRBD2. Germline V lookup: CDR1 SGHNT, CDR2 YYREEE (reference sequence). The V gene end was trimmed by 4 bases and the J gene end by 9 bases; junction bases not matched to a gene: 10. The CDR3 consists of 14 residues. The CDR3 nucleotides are TGTGCCAGCAGCCCCGGGCCCCGGGAGGCTGAGCAGTTCTTC. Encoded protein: CASSPGPREAEQFF. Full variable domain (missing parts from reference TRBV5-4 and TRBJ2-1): ETGVTQSPTHLIKTRGQQVTLRCSSQSGHNTVSWYQQALGQGPQFIFQYYREEENGRGNFPPRFSGLQFPNYSSELNVNALELDDSALYLCASSPGPREAEQFFGPGTRLTVL.

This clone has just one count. CDR3 coding DNA: TGTGCCAGCAGCGTTTCCCAGGCTAGCGCCGACACCGGGGAGCTGTTTTTT. Its translation: CASSVSQASADTGELFF. J is TRBJ2-2 and V is TRBV9; tentatively, D is TRBD2 (6 bases). The V gene lost 2 bases and the J gene lost 3 bases, with 17 bases spanning the gap. This CDR3 region has 17 residues. The V gene's germline CDR1 is SGDLS and CDR2 YYNGEE.

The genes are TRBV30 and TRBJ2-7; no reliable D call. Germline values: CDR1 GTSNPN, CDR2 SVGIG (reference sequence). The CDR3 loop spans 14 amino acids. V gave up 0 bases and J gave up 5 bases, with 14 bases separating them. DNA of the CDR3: TGTGCCTGGAGTGTACTGTACGTCTCTGACGAGCAGTACTTC. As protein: CAWSVLYVSDEQYF.

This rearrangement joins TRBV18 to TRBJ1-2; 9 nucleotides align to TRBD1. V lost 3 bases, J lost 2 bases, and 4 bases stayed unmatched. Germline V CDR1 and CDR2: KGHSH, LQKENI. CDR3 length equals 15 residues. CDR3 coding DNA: TGTGCCAGCTCACCCACAGGACAGGGGAACTATGGCTACACCTTC. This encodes CASSPTGQGNYGYTF.

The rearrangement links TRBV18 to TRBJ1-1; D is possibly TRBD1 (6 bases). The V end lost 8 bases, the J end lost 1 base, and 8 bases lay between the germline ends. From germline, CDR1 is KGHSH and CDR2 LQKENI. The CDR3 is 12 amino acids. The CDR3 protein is CASIQGNTEAFF. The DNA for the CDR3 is TGTGCCAGCATACAGGGGAACACTGAAGCTTTCTTT.

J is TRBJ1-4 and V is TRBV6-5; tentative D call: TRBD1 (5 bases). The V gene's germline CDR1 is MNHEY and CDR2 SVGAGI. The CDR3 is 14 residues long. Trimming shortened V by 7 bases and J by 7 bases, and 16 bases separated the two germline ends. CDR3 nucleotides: TGTGCCAGCACCTCTCAGGGAAGCGCTGAAAAACTGTTTTTT. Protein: CASTSQGSAEKLFF.

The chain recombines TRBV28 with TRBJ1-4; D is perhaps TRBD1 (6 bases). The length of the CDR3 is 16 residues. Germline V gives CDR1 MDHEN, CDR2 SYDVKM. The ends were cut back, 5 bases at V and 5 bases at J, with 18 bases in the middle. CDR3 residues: CASSTGGASRNEKLFF. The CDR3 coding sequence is TGTGCCAGCAGTACTGGGGGGGCCAGTCGCAATGAAAAACTGTTTTTT.

Here the CDR3 DNA reads TGTGCCAGCAGTGGGGGGAGACTAGCGGGTTCCCGATCCTACGAGCAGTACTTC. Residues: CASSGGRLAGSRSYEQYF. The J gene is TRBJ2-7, the V gene TRBV25-1; 10 bases line up with TRBD2. There are 18 residues in the CDR3. V lost 4 bases, J lost 1 base, and 13 bases stayed unmatched. Germline CDR1 and CDR2: MGHDK and SYGVNS.

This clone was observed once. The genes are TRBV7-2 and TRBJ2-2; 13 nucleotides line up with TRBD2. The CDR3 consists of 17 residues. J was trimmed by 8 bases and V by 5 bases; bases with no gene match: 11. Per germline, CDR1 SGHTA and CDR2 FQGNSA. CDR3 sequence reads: CASSKRTSGSARGELFF. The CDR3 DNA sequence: TGTGCCAGCAGCAAAAGGACTAGCGGGAGTGCGCGGGGGGAGCTGTTTTTT.

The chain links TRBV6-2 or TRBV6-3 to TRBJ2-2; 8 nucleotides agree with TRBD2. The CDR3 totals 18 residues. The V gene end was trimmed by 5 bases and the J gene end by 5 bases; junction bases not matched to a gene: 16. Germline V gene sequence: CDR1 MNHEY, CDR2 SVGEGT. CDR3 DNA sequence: TGTGCCAGCAGTCTCTACTCCCTAGCGGGTTTCACTACCGGGGAGCTGTTTTTT. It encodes CASSLYSLAGFTTGELFF.

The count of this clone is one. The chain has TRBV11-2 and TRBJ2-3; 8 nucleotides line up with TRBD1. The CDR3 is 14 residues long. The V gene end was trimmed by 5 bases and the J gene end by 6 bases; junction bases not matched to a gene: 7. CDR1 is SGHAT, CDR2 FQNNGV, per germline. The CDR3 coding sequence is TGTGCCAGCAGCATGACAGGGGTTCCGGATACGCAGTATTTT. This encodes CASSMTGVPDTQYF.

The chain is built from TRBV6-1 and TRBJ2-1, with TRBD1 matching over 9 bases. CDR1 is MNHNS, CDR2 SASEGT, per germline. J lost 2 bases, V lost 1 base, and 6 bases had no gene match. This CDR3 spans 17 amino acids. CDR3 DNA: TGTGCCAGCAGTGAAGACCCTGGGACAGGGACCTACAATGAGCAGTTCTTC. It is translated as CASSEDPGTGTYNEQFF.

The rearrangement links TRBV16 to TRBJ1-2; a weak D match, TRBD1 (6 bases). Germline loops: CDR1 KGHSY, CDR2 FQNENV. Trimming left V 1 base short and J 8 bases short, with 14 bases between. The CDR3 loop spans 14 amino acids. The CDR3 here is CASSQLTSGDGYTF. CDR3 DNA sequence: TGTGCCAGCAGCCAATTGACCTCAGGGGACGGCTACACCTTC.

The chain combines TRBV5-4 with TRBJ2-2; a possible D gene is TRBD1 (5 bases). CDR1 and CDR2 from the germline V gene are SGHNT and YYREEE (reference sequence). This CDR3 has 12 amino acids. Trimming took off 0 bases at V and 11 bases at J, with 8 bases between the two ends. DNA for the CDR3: TGTGCCAGCAGCTTGGTAGGGGCTGAGCTGTTTTTT. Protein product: CASSLVGAELFF.

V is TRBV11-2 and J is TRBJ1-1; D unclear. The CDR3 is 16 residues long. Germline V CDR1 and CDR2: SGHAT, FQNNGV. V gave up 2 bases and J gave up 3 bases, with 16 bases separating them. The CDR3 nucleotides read TGTGCCAGCAGCTTATTCACCGGGTGGGTCGACACTGAAGCTTTCTTT. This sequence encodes CASSLFTGWVDTEAFF.

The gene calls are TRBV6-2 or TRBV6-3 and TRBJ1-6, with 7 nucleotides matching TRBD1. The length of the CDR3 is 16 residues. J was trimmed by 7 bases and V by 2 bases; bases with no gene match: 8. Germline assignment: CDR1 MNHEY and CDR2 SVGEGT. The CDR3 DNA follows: TGTGCCAGCAGTTACCCCACAGGGGTGAGGAATTCACCCCTCCACTTT. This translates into CASSYPTGVRNSPLHF.

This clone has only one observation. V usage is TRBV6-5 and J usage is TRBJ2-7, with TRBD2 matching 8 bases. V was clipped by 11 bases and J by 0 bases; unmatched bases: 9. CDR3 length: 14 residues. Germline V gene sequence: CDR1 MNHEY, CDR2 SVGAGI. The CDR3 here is CAGRGGTSSYEQYF. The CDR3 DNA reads TGTGCCGGAAGGGGCGGGACTAGCTCCTACGAGCAGTACTTC.

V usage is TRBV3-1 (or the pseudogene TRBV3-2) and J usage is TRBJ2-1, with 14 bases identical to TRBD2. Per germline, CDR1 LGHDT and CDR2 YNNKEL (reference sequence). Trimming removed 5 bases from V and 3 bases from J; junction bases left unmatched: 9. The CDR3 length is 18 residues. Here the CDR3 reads CASSSRLAGGPDYNEQFF. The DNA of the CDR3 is TGTGCCAGCAGCTCCAGACTAGCGGGAGGGCCTGACTACAATGAGCAGTTCTTC.

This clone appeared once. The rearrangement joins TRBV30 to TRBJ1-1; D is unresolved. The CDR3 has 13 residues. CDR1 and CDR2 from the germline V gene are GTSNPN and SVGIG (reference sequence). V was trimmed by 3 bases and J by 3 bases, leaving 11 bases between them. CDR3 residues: CAWRWEVDTEAFF. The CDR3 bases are TGTGCCTGGAGGTGGGAGGTGGACACTGAAGCTTTCTTT.

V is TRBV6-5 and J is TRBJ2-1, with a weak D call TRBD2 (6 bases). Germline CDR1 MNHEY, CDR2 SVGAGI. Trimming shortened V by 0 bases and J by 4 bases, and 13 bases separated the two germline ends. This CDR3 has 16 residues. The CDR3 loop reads CASSYSWGDLYNEQFF. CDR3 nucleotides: TGTGCCAGCAGTTACTCGTGGGGGGACCTGTACAATGAGCAGTTCTTC.

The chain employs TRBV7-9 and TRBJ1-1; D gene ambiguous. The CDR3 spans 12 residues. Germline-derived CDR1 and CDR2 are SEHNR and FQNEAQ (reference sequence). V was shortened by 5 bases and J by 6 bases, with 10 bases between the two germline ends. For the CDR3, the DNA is TGTGCCAGCAGCAGCTTTGCTCCTGAAGCTTTCTTT. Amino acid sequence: CASSSFAPEAFF.

The CDR3 sequence is CASSPMDRGGNYGYTF. The CDR3 DNA follows: TGCGCCAGCAGTCCTATGGACAGGGGTGGGAACTATGGCTACACCTTC. The chain links TRBV10-2 to TRBJ1-2, with 9 bases fitting TRBD1. V lost 5 bases, J lost 2 bases, and 9 bases stayed unmatched. The V gene's germline CDR1 is WSHSY and CDR2 SAAADI. The CDR3 has 16 residues.